This entry describes one T cell receptor beta chain. Antigen unknown. Produced via immunoSEQ multiplex PCR; TCRdb's table is partial and in-frame only. Among over 45,000 clones listed, 80% were seen once. Time point here: week 23, last vaccination. The vaccine gave 300 ug of a 20-mer mutant IDH1 peptide subcutaneously per dose. New WHO grade 3 or 4 astrocytomas that were IDH1-mutant and ATRX-lost occurred in the donors. This CDR3 spans 12 amino acids. Germline CDR1 MNHNS, CDR2 SASEGT. Trimming took 10 bases from V and 6 from J; bases not matched to a gene: 6. The data belong to a study of a mutant IDH1 vaccine in newly diagnosed glioma. Study-level information: Patients were pretreated with radiotherapy, temozolomide, or both, mostly both.

The sequence derives from a man aged 35 to 55 with glioma. V usage is TRBV6-1 and J usage is TRBJ1-2; TRBD1 matches 9 bases. Specimen: PBMCs, collected from a glioma patient whose treatment included an IDH1 peptide vaccine. The CDR3 here is CATNRGLDGYTF. CDR3 bases: TGTGCCACCAACAGGGGGCTGGATGGCTACACCTTC.